The rows below give T cell receptor beta chains drawn from one sample of a study of OX40 agonist ivuxolimab in advanced cancers. TCRdb keeps only in-frame clones here, not all; method: immunoSEQ multiplex PCR. Here the sample spans approximately 82,000 clones, 80% to 95% being singletons. The sequencing used CD4+ or CD8+ T cells sorted from blood, collected in a trial of the OX40 agonist ivuxolimab. The receptors originated from an adult with an advanced solid tumor such as melanoma, head and neck, liver or kidney cancer. The CDR3 runs from the conserved cysteine through the conserved F or W. A D gene is named only where the DNA matches it firmly. The listing skips clone size in some rows; elsewhere it reads once, few, many or a size class.

>TRBV5-8|-|TRBJ1-1|-
CASSPRGTRRNTEAFF
TGTGCCAGCAGCCCGCGCGGGACAAGGAGGAACACTGAAGCTTTCTTT
>TRBV9|-|TRBJ2-2|-
CASSVGGFTGELFF
TGTGCCAGCAGCGTAGGCGGGTTCACCGGGGAGCTGTTTTTT
>TRBV15|-|TRBJ2-2|-
CATTGGKNTGELFF
TGTGCCACCACCGGCGGGAAGAACACCGGGGAGCTGTTTTTT
>TRBV21-1|-|TRBJ1-2|-
CWAPGNYGYTF
-
>TRBV10-3|TRBD2|TRBJ2-5|-
CAISGVAGGRETQYF
TGTGCCATCAGTGGGGTAGCGGGGGGGCGAGAGACCCAGTACTTC
>TRBV30|-|TRBJ1-3|-
CAWRSTGSGNTIYF
TGTGCCTGGAGGTCGACAGGATCTGGAAACACCATATATTTT
>TRBV7-3|-|TRBJ1-1|-
CASSLSQNTEAFF
TGTGCCAGCAGCCTGTCTCAGAACACTGAAGCTTTCTTT
>TRBV7-2|-|TRBJ1-2|-
CASSLALWNANYGYTF
TGTGCCAGCAGCTTAGCGCTGTGGAATGCTAACTATGGCTACACCTTC
>TRBV29-1|TRBD2|TRBJ2-3|-
CSVSTSGGGDTQYF
TGCAGCGTATCGACTAGCGGGGGTGGGGATACGCAGTATTTT
>TRBV5-1|-|TRBJ2-5|-
CASSVGGEETQYF
TGCGCCAGCAGCGTCGGCGGGGAAGAGACCCAGTACTTC
>TRBV4-1|-|TRBJ2-3|-
CASSQGAWATQYF
TGCGCCAGCAGCCAAGGGGCATGGGCTACGCAGTATTTT
>TRBV2|TRBD2|TRBJ2-2|once
CASSLKRGHTGELFF
TGTGCCAGCAGTCTAAAGCGGGGACACACCGGGGAGCTGTTTTTT
>TRBV25-1|-|TRBJ1-2|-
CASSEYGAVTGYTF
TGTGCCAGCAGTGAATATGGGGCAGTTACCGGCTACACCTTC
>TRBV18|-|TRBJ1-1|-
CASSPPNTLNTEAFF
TGTGCCAGCTCACCACCGAACACTCTGAACACTGAAGCTTTCTTT
>TRBV12-2|-|TRBJ2-7|-
CASRFPLTKQYF
TGTGCAAGTCGCTTCCCCTTGACTAAGCAGTACTTC
>TRBV7-2|TRBD2|TRBJ2-7|-
CASSLGLAGYYEQYF
TGTGCCAGCAGCTTAGGGCTAGCGGGCTACTACGAGCAGTACTTC
>TRBV19|TRBD1|TRBJ1-5|-
CASSIFTGVAQPQHF
TGTGCCAGTAGTATATTTACAGGGGTCGCCCAGCCCCAGCATTTT
>TRBV11-3|-|TRBJ1-1|-
CASSLDVGPGTEAFF
TGTGCCAGCAGCTTGGACGTGGGTCCAGGGACTGAAGCTTTCTTT
>TRBV5-8|-|TRBJ2-5|-
CASSLGIVQETQYF
TGTGCCAGCAGCTTGGGAATCGTCCAAGAGACCCAGTACTTC
>TRBV18|-|TRBJ1-1|-
CASHTEGEAFF
TGTGCCAGCCACACGGAGGGTGAAGCTTTCTTT
>TRBV25-1|-|TRBJ1-2|-
CASSESGVYYGYTF
TGTGCCAGCAGTGAATCCGGGGTTTACTATGGCTACACCTTC
>TRBV5-1|-|TRBJ2-6|-
CASSLMSDGSGANVLTF
TGCGCCAGCAGCTTGATGTCGGACGGGTCCGGGGCCAACGTCCTGACTTTC
>TRBV6-6|-|TRBJ1-5|-
CASSYSTSGINQPQHF
TGTGCCAGCAGTTACTCGACATCGGGGATCAATCAGCCCCAGCATTTT
>TRBV7-8|TRBD2|TRBJ2-7|-
CASSPRPLAEPSSYEQYF
TGTGCCAGCAGCCCGAGACCACTAGCGGAACCGAGCTCCTACGAGCAGTACTTC
>TRBV19|-|TRBJ1-3|few
CASSIGISGNTIYF
TGTGCCAGTAGTATTGGAATCTCTGGAAACACCATATATTTT
>TRBV27|-|TRBJ1-6|-
CASSLSARVGSPLHF
TGTGCCAGCAGTTTATCTGCCAGGGTCGGTTCACCCCTCCACTTT
>TRBV5-1|TRBD1|TRBJ2-1|-
CASGRDRGFDEQFF
TGCGCCAGCGGCCGGGACAGGGGGTTTGATGAGCAGTTCTTC
>TRBV11-2|-|TRBJ1-1|-
CASSLGYRWTEAFF
TGTGCCAGCAGCTTGGGTTATAGATGGACTGAAGCTTTCTTT
>TRBV5-1|TRBD1|TRBJ2-7|once
CASSPIRPGTGSYEQYF
TGCGCCAGCAGCCCAATCCGTCCCGGGACAGGTTCCTACGAGCAGTACTTC
>TRBV2|-|TRBJ1-1|-
CASSHRVLGNTEAFF
TGTGCCAGCAGTCACAGGGTGCTCGGGAACACTGAAGCTTTCTTT
>TRBV9|-|TRBJ1-5|-
CASSVGGGGQPQHF
TGTGCCAGCAGCGTAGGAGGGGGAGGGCAGCCCCAGCATTTT
>TRBV7-9|TRBD1|TRBJ2-5|-
CASSLARTGQETQYF
TGTGCCAGCAGCTTAGCGAGGACAGGCCAAGAGACCCAGTACTTC
>TRBV18|-|TRBJ2-7|few
CASSPASMGSYEQYF
TGTGCCAGCTCACCCGCTAGCATGGGGTCCTACGAGCAGTACTTC
>TRBV2|-|TRBJ1-5|few
CASSDRDNQPQHF
TGTGCCAGCAGTGACAGGGACAATCAGCCCCAGCATTTT
>TRBV5-4|-|TRBJ1-1|-
CASSGPRVNLRDTEAFF
TGTGCCAGCAGCGGGCCCAGGGTAAATTTAAGGGACACTGAAGCTTTCTTT
>TRBV23-1|TRBD1|TRBJ2-5|-
CASSQDRGSNPRREETQYF
TGCGCCAGCAGTCAAGACAGGGGCTCCAATCCGCGTAGGGAAGAGACCCAGTACTTC
>TRBV5-6|-|TRBJ2-5|-
CASSLGTIGTYKETQYF
TGTGCCAGCAGCTTGGGTACTATCGGGACCTACAAAGAGACCCAGTACTTC
>TRBV4-1|-|TRBJ1-1|-
CASSQVSGANTEAFF
TGCGCCAGCAGCCAAGTGTCAGGTGCGAACACTGAAGCTTTCTTT
>TRBV6-5|-|TRBJ2-3|-
CASSRPGTDTQYF
TGTGCCAGCAGTCGTCCCGGCACAGATACGCAGTATTTT
>TRBV6-6|-|TRBJ1-1|-
CASTQTSTTEAFF
TGTGCCAGCACTCAAACGAGTACCACTGAAGCTTTCTTT
>TRBV6-5|TRBD1|TRBJ1-2|-
CASSYQPGQDYGYTF
TGTGCCAGCAGTTACCAGCCGGGACAGGACTATGGCTACACCTTC
>TRBV11-2|-|TRBJ1-1|-
CASSTDLYTEAFF
TGTGCCAGCAGCACTGACCTTTACACTGAAGCTTTCTTT
>TRBV7-3|-|TRBJ2-1|-
CASSLGQEQFF
TGTGCCAGCAGCTTAGGTCAGGAGCAGTTCTTC
>TRBV6-5|-|TRBJ1-1|once
CATSRGLMNTEAFF
TGTGCCACCAGCCGGGGACTGATGAACACTGAAGCTTTCTTT
>TRBV15|-|TRBJ2-1|-
CATAPTGEGNEQFF
TGTGCCACCGCACCGACTGGAGAAGGCAATGAGCAGTTCTTC
>TRBV10-1|-|TRBJ2-7|-
CASTLQDRPTYEQYF
TGCGCCAGTACACTACAGGACAGACCTACCTACGAGCAGTACTTC
>TRBV10-3|TRBD2|TRBJ2-5|-
CAIRGTSAEQETQYF
TGTGCCATCAGGGGGACTAGCGCCGAACAAGAGACCCAGTACTTC
>TRBV18|-|TRBJ2-2|-
CASSPPVTGELFF
TGTGCCAGCTCACCGCCGGTCACCGGGGAGCTGTTTTTT
>TRBV19|-|TRBJ1-2|-
CASTGQKWDYGYTF
TGTGCCAGTACCGGACAAAAATGGGACTATGGCTACACCTTC
>TRBV30|-|TRBJ2-2|-
CAWGSGPPYGTGELFF
TGTGCCTGGGGTTCAGGTCCCCCTTATGGCACCGGGGAGCTGTTTTTT
>TRBV2|-|TRBJ2-3|-
CASSNLPSSTDTQYF
TGTGCCAGCAGTAACCTCCCTAGCAGCACAGATACGCAGTATTTT
>TRBV25-1|-|TRBJ2-6|-
CASIRGANVLTF
TGTGCCAGCATTCGGGGGGCCAACGTCCTGACTTTC
>TRBV5-1|TRBD1|TRBJ2-2|-
CASSPPTGGAGELFF
TGCGCCAGCAGCCCTCCGACAGGGGGAGCCGGGGAGCTGTTTTTT